One and the same sample provided the 3 T cell receptor beta chains below, sequenced in a study of T cell responses to AZD1222 COVID-19 vaccine. The method was immunoSEQ multiplex PCR; TCRdb's version includes in-frame clones alone and lacks a portion of them. Of tens of thousands of clones listed, over 85% are singletons. The sequenced sample was peripheral blood, obtained on day 0 of AZD1222 vaccination. The receptors derive from an adult in good health.

The gene calls are TRBV7-2 and TRBJ1-5; D perhaps matches TRBD1 (5 bases). V was trimmed by 10 bases and J by 1 base, leaving 17 bases between them. The CDR3 runs to 15 residues. In germline, CDR1 is SGHTA, CDR2 FQGNSA. This CDR3 is CATEPGGGSNQPQHF. The CDR3 DNA sequence: TGTGCCACCGAACCTGGGGGGGGAAGCAATCAGCCCCAGCATTTT.

This chain links TRBV5-1 with TRBJ1-1; D gene unclear. Germline CDR1 reads SGHRS; CDR2 reads YFSETQ. The V and J ends lost 2 bases and 1 base respectively, with 9 bases between them. CDR3 size: 14 residues. The DNA of the CDR3 is TGCGCCAGCAGCTTCGGTGACCGGAACACTGAAGCTTTCTTT. This translates into CASSFGDRNTEAFF.

This chain links TRBV12-3 or TRBV12-4 with TRBJ1-1; a weak D match, TRBD1 (5 bases). The germline V and J ends were trimmed by 6 bases and 1 base, with 9 bases remaining between them. The CDR3 is 13 amino acids. The CDR3 sequence: CASSRTGNTEAFF. CDR3 in DNA: TGTGCCAGCAGCCGTACAGGGAACACTGAAGCTTTCTTT.